A selection of T cell receptor beta chains follows, all from one sample in a study of T-cell memory formation after mild COVID-19. TCRdb reprocessed the 5' RACE reads via MiXCR and lists one record per CDR3 protein. Of tens of thousands of distinct CDR3 sequences listed, approximately 15% were seen once; the top ten hold around 31%. Specimen: PBMCs or a T cell subset sorted from them (not recorded which). The source is an adult woman who had mild COVID-19 (a few samples of this study predate the infection). Cell type and time point are not known. Each CDR3 is given with its conserved first and last residue. D genes are given only for firm matches. The size entry is marked missing in some rows and otherwise reads once, few, many or a size class.

len | d_gene | abundance | j_gene | v_gene | CDR3aa | CDR3nt
16 | NA | NA | TRBJ2-7 | TRBV2 | CASIPIRQNVGREQYF | TGTGCCAGTATTCCGATAAGACAGAACGTAGGTCGGGAGCAGTACTTC
17 | TRBD2 | NA | TRBJ2-3 | TRBV5-1 | CASSSSTSGGPTDTQYF | TGCGCCAGCAGCTCCTCGACTAGCGGGGGCCCCACAGATACGCAGTATTTT
16 | NA | many | TRBJ2-7 | TRBV7-9 | CASSGNTAVPPYEQYF | TGTGCCAGCAGCGGTAATACAGCGGTCCCTCCCTACGAGCAGTACTTC
15 | NA | few | TRBJ2-7 | TRBV27 | CASSPWDGSSYEQYF | TGTGCCAGCAGTCCCTGGGACGGGAGCTCCTACGAGCAGTACTTC
20 | NA | NA | TRBJ1-5 | TRBV4-3 | CASSQDYLTTLTVRIQPQHF | TGCGCCAGCAGCCAAGATTATCTAACGACGCTGACAGTACGGATACAGCCCCAGCATTTT
11 | NA | few | TRBJ1-2 | TRBV12-3/TRBV12-4 | CASCGISGYTF | TGTGCCAGCTGTGGCATTTCCGGCTACACCTTC
13 | TRBD1 | NA | TRBJ2-6 | TRBV27 | CASSWTGNDVLTF | TGTGCCAGCAGTTGGACAGGTAACGACGTCCTGACTTTC
17 | TRBD1 | few | TRBJ2-7 | TRBV9 | CASSPFGVGTGFYEQYF | TGTGCCAGCAGCCCCTTCGGGGTGGGGACAGGGTTCTACGAGCAGTACTTC
15 | NA | NA | TRBJ1-6 | TRBV5-1 | CASSLAGTESSPIHF | TGCGCCAGCAGCTTGGCAGGGACGGAGTCGTCACCCATCCACTTT
13 | NA | few | TRBJ2-7 | TRBV7-8 | CASSSVGGSEQYF | TGTGCCAGCAGCTCGGTGGGGGGCAGCGAGCAGTACTTC
18 | TRBD2 | NA | TRBJ2-3 | TRBV7-8 | CASSLVTSGGLSTDTQYF | TGTGCCAGCAGCTTAGTTACTAGCGGGGGCCTGAGCACAGATACGCAGTATTTT
13 | NA | few | TRBJ2-7 | TRBV19 | CASQLGSFYEQYF | TGTGCCTCTCAGCTAGGGTCTTTCTACGAGCAGTACTTC
16 | TRBD2 | few | TRBJ2-3 | TRBV4-2 | CASSQDLAGGTDTQYF | TGTGCCAGCAGCCAAGACCTAGCGGGGGGAACAGATACGCAGTATTTT
17 | NA | NA | TRBJ1-3 | TRBV4-3 | CASSQDNGELSGNTIYF | TGCGCCAGCAGCCAAGACAACGGGGAATTATCCGGAAACACCATATATTTT
12 | TRBD2 | NA | TRBJ2-1 | TRBV4-2 | CASSQRLAEQFF | TGTGCCAGCAGCCAGAGACTAGCGGAGCAGTTCTTC
14 | NA | NA | TRBJ1-5 | TRBV5-1 | CASSPTGWNQPQHF | TGCGCCAGCAGCCCTACAGGGTGGAATCAGCCCCAGCATTTT
14 | NA | many | TRBJ2-7 | TRBV27 | CASSSMVASYEQYF | TGTGCCAGCAGTTCGATGGTGGCTTCCTACGAGCAGTACTTC
16 | TRBD1 | few | TRBJ1-2 | TRBV7-9 | CASSLAGQVEDYGYTF | TGTGCCAGCAGCTTAGCGGGACAGGTAGAAGACTATGGCTACACCTTC
16 | TRBD1 | NA | TRBJ2-7 | TRBV4-3 | CASSQGTGTAFLEQYF | TGCGCCAGCAGCCAAGGAACCGGGACAGCTTTTCTCGAGCAGTACTTC